This T cell receptor beta chain was obtained from a study of HIV-infected patients and healthy controls. The repertoire came from unfractionated whole blood and reflected all unsorted peripheral T cells. This clonotype was detected ten times or more. Its antigen remains unidentified. Reverse transcription used 450 to 550 ng RNA and constant-region primers for alpha and beta. Each of the alpha and beta chains got its own library through chain-specific third strand synthesis with indices. TCRdb analysed the 5' RACE reads with MiXCR anew, one entry per CDR3 protein. The table lists about 9,300 distinct CDR3 sequences, around 5.4% of them singletons. Study-level results: HIV-infected patients shared fewer CDR3 sequences between individuals than healthy controls. Healthy control repertoires had roughly threefold more distinct CDR3s than untreated HIV+ repertoires, and higher Shannon diversity.

This CDR3 has 15 residues. Trimming removed 0 bases from V and 10 bases from J, with 16 bases in between. Germline assignment: CDR1 LNHNV and CDR2 YYDKDF (reference sequence). The sample consisted of blood. This clonotype originated in an adult in good health. The chain employs TRBV15 and TRBJ1-5, with D maybe TRBD1 (5 bases). This CDR3 is CATSRESPGTTPQHF. The CDR3, as DNA: TGTGCCACCAGCAGAGAATCCCCAGGGACGACTCCCCAGCATTTT.